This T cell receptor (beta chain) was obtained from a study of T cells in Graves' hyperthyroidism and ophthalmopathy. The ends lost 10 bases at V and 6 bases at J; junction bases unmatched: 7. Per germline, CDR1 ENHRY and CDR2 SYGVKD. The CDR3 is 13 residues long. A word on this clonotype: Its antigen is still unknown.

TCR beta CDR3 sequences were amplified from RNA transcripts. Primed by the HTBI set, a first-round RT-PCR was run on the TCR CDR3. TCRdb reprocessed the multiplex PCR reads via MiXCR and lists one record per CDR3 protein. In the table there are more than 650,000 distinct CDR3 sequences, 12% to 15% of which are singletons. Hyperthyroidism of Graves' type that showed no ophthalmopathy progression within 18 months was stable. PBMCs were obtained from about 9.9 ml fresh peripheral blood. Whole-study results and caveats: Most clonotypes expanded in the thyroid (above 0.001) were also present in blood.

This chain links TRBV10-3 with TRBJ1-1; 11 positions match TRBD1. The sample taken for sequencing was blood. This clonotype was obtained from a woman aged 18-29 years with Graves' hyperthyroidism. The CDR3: CASGTGGEAEAFF. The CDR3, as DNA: TGTGCCAGCGGGACAGGGGGGGAGGCTGAAGCTTTCTTT.